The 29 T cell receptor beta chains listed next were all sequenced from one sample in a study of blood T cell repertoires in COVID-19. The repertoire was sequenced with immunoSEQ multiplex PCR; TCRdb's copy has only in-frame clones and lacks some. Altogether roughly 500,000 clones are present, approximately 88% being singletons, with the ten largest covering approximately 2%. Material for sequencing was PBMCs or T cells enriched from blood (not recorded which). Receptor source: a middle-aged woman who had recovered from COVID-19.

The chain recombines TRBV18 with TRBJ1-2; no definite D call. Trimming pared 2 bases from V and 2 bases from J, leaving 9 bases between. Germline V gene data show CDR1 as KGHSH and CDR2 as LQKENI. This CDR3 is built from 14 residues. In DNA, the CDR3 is TGTGCCAGCTCACCATCCCCGGGAAACTATGGCTACACCTTC. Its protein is CASSPSPGNYGYTF.

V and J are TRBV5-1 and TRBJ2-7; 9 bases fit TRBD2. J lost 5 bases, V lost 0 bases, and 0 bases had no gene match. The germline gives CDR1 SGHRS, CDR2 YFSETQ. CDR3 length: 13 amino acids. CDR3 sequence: CASSLASGNEQYF. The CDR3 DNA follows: TGCGCCAGCAGCTTGGCTAGCGGGAACGAGCAGTACTTC.

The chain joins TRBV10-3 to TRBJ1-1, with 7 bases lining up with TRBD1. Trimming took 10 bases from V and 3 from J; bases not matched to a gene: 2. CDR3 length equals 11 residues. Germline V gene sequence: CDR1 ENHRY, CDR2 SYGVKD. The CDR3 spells CATTGDTEAFF. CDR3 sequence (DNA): TGTGCCACCACAGGGGACACTGAAGCTTTCTTT.

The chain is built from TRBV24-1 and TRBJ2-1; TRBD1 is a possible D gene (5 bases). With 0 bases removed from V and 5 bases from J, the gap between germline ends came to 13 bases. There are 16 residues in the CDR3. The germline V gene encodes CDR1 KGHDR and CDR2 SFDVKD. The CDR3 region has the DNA TGTGCCACCAGTGATTTGCTTCAGGCAGGGAACAATGAGCAGTTCTTC. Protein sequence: CATSDLLQAGNNEQFF.

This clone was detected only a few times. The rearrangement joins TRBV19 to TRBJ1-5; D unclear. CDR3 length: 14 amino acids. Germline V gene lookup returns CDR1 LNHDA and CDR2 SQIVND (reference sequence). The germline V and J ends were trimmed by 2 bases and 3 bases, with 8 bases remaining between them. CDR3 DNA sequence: TGTGCCAGTAGTATACCGTTTCCCAATCAGCCCCAGCATTTT. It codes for CASSIPFPNQPQHF.

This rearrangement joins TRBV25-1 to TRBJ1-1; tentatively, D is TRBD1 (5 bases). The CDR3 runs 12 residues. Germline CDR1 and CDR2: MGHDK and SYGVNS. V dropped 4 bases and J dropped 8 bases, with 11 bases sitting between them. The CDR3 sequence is CASSGQSREAFF. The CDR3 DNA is TGTGCCAGCAGTGGACAGTCTCGGGAAGCTTTCTTT.

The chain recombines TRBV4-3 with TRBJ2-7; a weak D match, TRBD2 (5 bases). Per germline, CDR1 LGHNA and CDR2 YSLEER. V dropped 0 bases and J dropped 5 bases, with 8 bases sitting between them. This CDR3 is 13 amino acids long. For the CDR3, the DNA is TGCGCCAGCAGCCAAGAGAACGGGGACGAGCAGTACTTC. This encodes CASSQENGDEQYF.

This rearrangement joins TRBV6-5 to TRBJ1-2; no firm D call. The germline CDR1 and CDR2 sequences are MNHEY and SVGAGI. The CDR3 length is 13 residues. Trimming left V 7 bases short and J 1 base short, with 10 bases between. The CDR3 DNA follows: TGTGCCAGCACCCCCGGGGTTAACTATGGCTACACCTTC. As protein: CASTPGVNYGYTF.

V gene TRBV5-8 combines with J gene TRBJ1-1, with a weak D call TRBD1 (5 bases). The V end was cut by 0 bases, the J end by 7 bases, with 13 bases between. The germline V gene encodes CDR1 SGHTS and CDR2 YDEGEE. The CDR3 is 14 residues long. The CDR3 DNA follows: TGTGCCAGCAGCTTGGTTGGGGCGGCCGATGAAGCTTTCTTT. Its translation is CASSLVGAADEAFF. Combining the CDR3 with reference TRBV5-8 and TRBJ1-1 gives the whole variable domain EAGVTQSPTHLIKTRGQQATLRCSPISGHTSVYWYQQALGLGLQFLLWYDEGEERNRGNFPPRFSGRQFPNYSSELNVNALELEDSALYLCASSLVGAADEAFFGQGTRLTVV.

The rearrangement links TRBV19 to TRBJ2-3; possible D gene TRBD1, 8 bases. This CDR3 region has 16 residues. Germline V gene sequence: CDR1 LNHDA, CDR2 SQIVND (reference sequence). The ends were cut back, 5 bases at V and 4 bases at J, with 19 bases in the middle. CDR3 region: CASSSQGQAGADTQYF. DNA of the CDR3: TGTGCCAGTAGTTCCCAGGGACAGGCGGGGGCAGATACGCAGTATTTT.

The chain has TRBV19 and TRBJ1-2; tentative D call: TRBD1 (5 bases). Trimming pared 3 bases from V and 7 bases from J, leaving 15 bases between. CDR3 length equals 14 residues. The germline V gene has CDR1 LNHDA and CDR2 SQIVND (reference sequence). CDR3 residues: CASSITGTQGGYTF. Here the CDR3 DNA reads TGTGCCAGTAGTATCACGGGTACCCAGGGTGGCTACACCTTC.

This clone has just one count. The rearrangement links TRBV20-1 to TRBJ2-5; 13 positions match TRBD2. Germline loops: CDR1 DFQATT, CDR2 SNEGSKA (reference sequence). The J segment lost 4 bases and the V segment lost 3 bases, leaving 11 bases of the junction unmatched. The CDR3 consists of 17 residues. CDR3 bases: TGCAGTGCTAGTGGAAGGACTAGCGGGAGTATCGTAGAGACCCAGTACTTC. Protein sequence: CSASGRTSGSIVETQYF.

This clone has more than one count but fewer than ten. DNA for the CDR3: TGTGCCACCGGGACAGCTGGAAACACCATATATTTT. Translation gives CATGTAGNTIYF. The chain carries TRBV12-3 or TRBV12-4 and TRBJ1-3, with TRBD1 matching 7 bases. CDR3 length equals 12 residues. The V gene end was trimmed by 10 bases and the J gene end by 2 bases; junction bases not matched to a gene: 2.

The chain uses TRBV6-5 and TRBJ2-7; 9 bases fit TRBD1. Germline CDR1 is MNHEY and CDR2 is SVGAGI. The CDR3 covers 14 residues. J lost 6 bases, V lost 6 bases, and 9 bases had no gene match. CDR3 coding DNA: TGTGCCAGCAGGACCGGGACAGGGATTGGCGAGCAGTACTTC. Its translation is CASRTGTGIGEQYF.

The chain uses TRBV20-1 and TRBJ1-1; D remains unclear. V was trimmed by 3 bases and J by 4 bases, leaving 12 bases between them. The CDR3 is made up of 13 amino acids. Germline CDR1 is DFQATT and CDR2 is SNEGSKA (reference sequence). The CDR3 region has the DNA TGCAGTGCTAGTCCGGGATCGGGCACTGAAGCTTTCTTT. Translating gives CSASPGSGTEAFF.

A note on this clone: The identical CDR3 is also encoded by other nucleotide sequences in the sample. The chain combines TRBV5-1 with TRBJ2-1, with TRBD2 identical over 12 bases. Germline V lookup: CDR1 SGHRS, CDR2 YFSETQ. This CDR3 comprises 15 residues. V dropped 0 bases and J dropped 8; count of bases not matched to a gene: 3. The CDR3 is CASSLVLAGGDEQFF. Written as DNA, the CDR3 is TGCGCCAGCAGCTTGGTCCTAGCGGGAGGGGATGAGCAGTTCTTC.

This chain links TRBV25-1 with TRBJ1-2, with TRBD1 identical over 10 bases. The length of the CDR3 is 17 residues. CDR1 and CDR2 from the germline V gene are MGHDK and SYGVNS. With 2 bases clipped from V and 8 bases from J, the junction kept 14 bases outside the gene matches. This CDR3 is CASSESGGGQGFRGYTF. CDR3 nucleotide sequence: TGTGCCAGCAGTGAAAGTGGGGGGGGACAGGGGTTCAGAGGCTACACCTTC.

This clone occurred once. Written as DNA, the CDR3 is TGTGCCAGCAGTGAAGTCCAGCGGGGGACAGATACGCAGTATTTT. Protein: CASSEVQRGTDTQYF. This chain links TRBV6-1 with TRBJ2-3, with TRBD2 matching over 8 bases. There are 15 residues in the CDR3. V gave up 1 base and J gave up 3 bases; unmatched junction bases: 3. The germline V gene has CDR1 MNHNS and CDR2 SASEGT.

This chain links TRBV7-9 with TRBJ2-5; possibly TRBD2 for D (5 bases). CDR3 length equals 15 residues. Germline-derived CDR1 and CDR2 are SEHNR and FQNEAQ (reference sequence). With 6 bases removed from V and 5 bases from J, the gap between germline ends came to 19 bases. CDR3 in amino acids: CASSSTVLARETQYF. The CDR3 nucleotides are TGTGCCAGCAGTTCAACAGTCCTAGCCCGGGAGACCCAGTACTTC.

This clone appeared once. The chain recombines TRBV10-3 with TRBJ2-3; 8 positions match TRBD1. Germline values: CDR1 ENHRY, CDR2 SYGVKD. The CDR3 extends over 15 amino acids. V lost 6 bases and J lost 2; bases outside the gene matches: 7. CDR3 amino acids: CAIRSDRAVTDTQYF. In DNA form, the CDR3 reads TGTGCCATCAGATCGGACAGGGCCGTCACAGATACGCAGTATTTT.

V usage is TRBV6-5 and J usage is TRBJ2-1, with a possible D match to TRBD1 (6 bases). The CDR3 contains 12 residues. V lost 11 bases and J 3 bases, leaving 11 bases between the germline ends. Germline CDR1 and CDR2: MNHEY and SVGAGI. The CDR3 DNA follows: TGTGCCTCCTGGACAGACTACAATGAGCAGTTCTTC. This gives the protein CASWTDYNEQFF.

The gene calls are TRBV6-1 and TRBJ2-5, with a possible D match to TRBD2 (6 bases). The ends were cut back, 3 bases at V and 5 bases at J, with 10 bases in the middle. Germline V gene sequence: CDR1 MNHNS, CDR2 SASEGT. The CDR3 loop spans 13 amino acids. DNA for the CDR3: TGTGCCAGCAGTGAGCAGGAGGGTGAGACCCAGTACTTC. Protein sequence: CASSEQEGETQYF.

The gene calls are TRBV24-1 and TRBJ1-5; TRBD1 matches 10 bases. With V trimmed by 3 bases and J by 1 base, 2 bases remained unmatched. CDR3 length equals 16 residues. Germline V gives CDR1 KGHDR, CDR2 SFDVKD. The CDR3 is CATSDGTGDSNQPQHF. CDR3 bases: TGTGCCACCAGTGATGGGACAGGGGACAGCAATCAGCCCCAGCATTTT.

The CDR3 DNA is TGTGCCAGCAGTTTTGATCTCGAGAGCTCCTACGAGCAGTACTTC. Translation: CASSFDLESSYEQYF. The V gene is TRBV27, the J gene TRBJ2-7; D not certain. The V gene lost 3 bases and the J gene lost 0 bases, with 12 bases spanning the gap. The CDR3 has 15 residues. CDR1 MNHEY and CDR2 SMNVEV come from the germline V gene (reference sequence).

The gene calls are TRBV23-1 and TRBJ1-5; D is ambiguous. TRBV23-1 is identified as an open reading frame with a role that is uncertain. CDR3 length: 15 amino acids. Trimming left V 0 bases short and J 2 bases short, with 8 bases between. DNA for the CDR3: TGCGCCAGCAGTCAATCTAGGCAGGGCAATCAGCCCCAGCATTTT. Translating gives CASSQSRQGNQPQHF.

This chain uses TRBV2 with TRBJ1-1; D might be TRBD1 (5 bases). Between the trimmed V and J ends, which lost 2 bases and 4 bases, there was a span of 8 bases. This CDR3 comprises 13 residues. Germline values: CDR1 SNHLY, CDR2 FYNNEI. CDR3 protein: CASSELGATEAFF. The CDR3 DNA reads TGTGCCAGCAGTGAATTAGGGGCCACTGAAGCTTTCTTT.

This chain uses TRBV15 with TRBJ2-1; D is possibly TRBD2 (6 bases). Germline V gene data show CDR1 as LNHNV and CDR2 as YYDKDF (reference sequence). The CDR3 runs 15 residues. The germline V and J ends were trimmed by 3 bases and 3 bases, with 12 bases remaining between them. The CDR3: CATSSILAVYNEQFF. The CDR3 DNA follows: TGTGCCACCAGCAGCATATTAGCGGTCTACAATGAGCAGTTCTTC.

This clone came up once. The DNA for the CDR3 is TGTGCCAGCAGTCCCGGACAGACTAACAATCAGCCCCAGCATTTT. Amino acid sequence: CASSPGQTNNQPQHF. The rearrangement links TRBV27 to TRBJ1-5; a weak D match, TRBD1 (6 bases). The CDR3 extends over 15 amino acids. Germline CDR1 MNHEY, CDR2 SMNVEV (reference sequence). V was clipped by 5 bases and J by 3 bases, with 14 bases between them.

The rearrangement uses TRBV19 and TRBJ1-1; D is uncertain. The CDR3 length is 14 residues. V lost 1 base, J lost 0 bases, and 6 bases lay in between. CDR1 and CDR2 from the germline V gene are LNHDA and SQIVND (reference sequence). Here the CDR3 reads CASSIGDMNTEAFF. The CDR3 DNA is TGTGCCAGTAGTATAGGTGACATGAACACTGAAGCTTTCTTT.